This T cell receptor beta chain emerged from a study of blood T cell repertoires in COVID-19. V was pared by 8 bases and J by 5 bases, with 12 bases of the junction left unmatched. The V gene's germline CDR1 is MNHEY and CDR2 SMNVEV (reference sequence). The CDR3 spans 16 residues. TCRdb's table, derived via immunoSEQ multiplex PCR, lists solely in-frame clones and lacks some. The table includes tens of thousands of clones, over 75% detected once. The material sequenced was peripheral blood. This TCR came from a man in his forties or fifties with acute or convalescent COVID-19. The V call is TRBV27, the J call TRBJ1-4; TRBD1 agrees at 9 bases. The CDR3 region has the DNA TGTGCCAGCGGCGAACCACAGGGGGCTTCAAATGAAAAACTGTTTTTT. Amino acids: CASGEPQGASNEKLFF.